The T cell receptor beta chain described here comes from a study of memory CD4+ T cells and cytomegalovirus serostatus. Overall study context: Healthy Belgian adult donors included nine or ten CMV-positive and approximately 25 CMV-negative people.

Comment on this clone: Its antigen is not known.

With V trimmed by 1 base and J by 6 bases, 4 bases remained unmatched. CDR3 length: 14 residues. Per the germline V gene, CDR1 is KGHSH and CDR2 is LQKENI. Data came from immunoSEQ multiplex PCR; TCRdb stores just in-frame clones and leaves some out. The table includes some 59,000 clones, approximately 85% detected once. Study findings and constraints: 67 of 164 known CMV-associated TCRbeta sequences appeared in CD4+ memory.

Single viable CD3+CD4+CD8-CD45RO+ cells were sorted as the memory CD4+ T cells. CD4+ T cells were isolated by positive magnetic selection. Sequenced input: memory CD4+ T cells from blood. The receptor's source is an adult in good health and CMV-seronegative. V and J are TRBV18 and TRBJ2-7; 9 bases are a match to TRBD2. CDR3 region: CASSPLAGVSEQYF. In nucleotides, the CDR3 is TGTGCCAGCTCACCACTAGCGGGAGTCTCCGAGCAGTACTTC.